These 29 T cell receptor beta chains were all obtained from the same sample, sequenced in a study of cytomegalovirus exposure and HLA in healthy donors. This PCR relied on a set of 60 Vbeta primers and 13 Jbeta primers. The assay was immunoSEQ multiplex PCR, and TCRdb's table has in-frame clones only and misses some. The sample lists approximately 140,000 clones, under 85% occurring once. The sequenced sample consisted of PBMCs. These receptors came from a woman between 40 and 50 years old in good health and CMV-seropositive.

This chain uses TRBV5-6 with TRBJ2-7; D is undetermined. The CDR3 is 12 amino acids. The germline V gene encodes CDR1 SGHDT and CDR2 YYEEEE. V was cut by 1 base and J by 4 bases, with 6 bases left in between. The CDR3 here is CASSLSVYEQYF. CDR3 nucleotide sequence: TGTGCCAGCAGCTTGTCTGTATACGAGCAGTACTTC. Supplemented by reference TRBV5-6 and TRBJ2-7, the full variable domain reads DAGVTQSPTHLIKTRGQQVTLRCSPKSGHDTVSWYQQALGQGPQFIFQYYEEEERQRGNFPDRFSGHQFPNYSSELNVNALLLGDSALYLCASSLSVYEQYFGPGTRLTVT.

CDR3 DNA sequence: TGTGCCAGCAGCTTGTTTCTCTACGGCTACACCTTC. It yields the protein CASSLFLYGYTF. The J gene is TRBJ1-2, the V gene TRBV11-2; D uncertain. The length of the CDR3 is 12 residues. Trimming shortened V by 3 bases and J by 8 bases, and 10 bases separated the two germline ends. Germline-derived CDR1 and CDR2 are SGHAT and FQNNGV.

The rearrangement joins TRBV2 to TRBJ2-7; TRBD2 aligns across 10 bases. This CDR3 is built from 14 residues. Germline values: CDR1 SNHLY, CDR2 FYNNEI. The V segment lost 4 bases and the J segment 5 bases; nucleotides outside the gene matches: 5. CDR3 in amino acids: CASSALAGGHEQYF. DNA for the CDR3: TGTGCCAGCAGTGCGTTAGCGGGGGGCCACGAGCAGTACTTC. Filled out from reference TRBV2 and TRBJ2-7, the complete variable domain reads EPEVTQTPSHQVTQMGQEVILRCVPISNHLYFYWYRQILGQKVEFLVSFYNNEISEKSEIFDDQFSVERPDGSNFTLKIRSTKLEDSAMYFCASSALAGGHEQYFGPGTRLTVT.

This chain links TRBV6-1 with TRBJ1-2; D is unclear. Germline V lookup: CDR1 MNHNS, CDR2 SASEGT. The CDR3 runs 13 residues. Trimming left V 2 bases short and J 4 bases short, with 8 bases between. The CDR3 region is CASSESGSYGYTF. The CDR3 nucleotides are TGTGCCAGCAGTGAATCCGGGAGCTATGGCTACACCTTC.

The rearrangement links TRBV19 to TRBJ1-2, with TRBD1 identical over 9 bases. The germline gives CDR1 LNHDA, CDR2 SQIVND (reference sequence). The CDR3 consists of 15 residues. J was trimmed by 1 base and V by 2 bases; bases with no gene match: 2. In nucleotides, the CDR3 is TGTGCCAGTAGTATAAACAGGGGGCATAACTATGGCTACACCTTC. The encoded protein is CASSINRGHNYGYTF.

V usage is TRBV2 and J usage is TRBJ1-2, with D possibly matching TRBD1 (6 bases). Per the germline V gene, CDR1 is SNHLY and CDR2 is FYNNEI. This CDR3 contains 17 residues. The V gene lost 7 bases and the J gene lost 4 bases, with 25 bases spanning the gap. The CDR3 region is CASIEAGEFLFGYGYTF. The CDR3 bases are TGTGCCAGCATCGAGGCAGGGGAATTTTTGTTTGGCTATGGCTACACCTTC.

This chain links TRBV5-5 with TRBJ2-7, with D uncertain. Germline loops: CDR1 SGHKS, CDR2 YYEKEE (reference sequence). This CDR3 has 13 residues. Trimming removed 0 bases from V and 5 bases from J, with 9 bases in between. CDR3 amino acids: CASSLARVNEQYF. CDR3 coding DNA: TGTGCCAGCAGCTTGGCTCGGGTAAACGAGCAGTACTTC. The full variable domain, with the rest looked up from reference TRBV5-5 and TRBJ2-7, is DAGVTQSPTHLIKTRGQQVTLRCSPISGHKSVSWYQQVLGQGPQFIFQYYEKEERGRGNFPDRFSARQFPNYSSELNVNALLLGDSALYLCASSLARVNEQYFGPGTRLTVT.

As concerns this clone: Different DNA sequences within this sample yield the same CDR3. The chain couples TRBV6-5 to TRBJ1-5, with 10 bases aligning to TRBD1. Germline CDR1 is MNHEY and CDR2 is SVGAGI. The CDR3 contains 15 residues. Losses at the gene ends were 6 bases for V and 4 bases for J; bases not matched to a gene: 6. CDR3 nucleotide sequence: TGTGCCAGCAGGAGGGACAGGGGATCGAATCAGCCCCAGCATTTT. It yields the protein CASRRDRGSNQPQHF.

Concerning this clone itself: A read error may produce the germline difference seen at one junction end. J is TRBJ2-3 and V is TRBV7-9; the D gene is possibly TRBD1 (6 bases). The germline V gene encodes CDR1 SEHNR and CDR2 FQNEAQ (reference sequence). The CDR3 contains 15 residues. DNA of the CDR3: TGTTCCAGCAGCTTAAGGACAGTTAGGACAGATACGCAGTATTTT. This sequence encodes CSSSLRTVRTDTQYF.

This rearrangement joins TRBV4-1 to TRBJ2-7; 10 positions agree with TRBD2. The junction had 14 bases not matched to a gene; V was cut back by 0 bases and J by 3 bases. The CDR3 runs 19 residues. Germline loops: CDR1 MGHRA, CDR2 YSYEKL. The CDR3 spells CASSQERTQRGGRSYEQYF. Here the CDR3 DNA reads TGCGCCAGCAGCCAAGAACGTACCCAGCGGGGGGGCCGAAGCTACGAGCAGTACTTC.

The V and J genes are TRBV7-9 and TRBJ1-2; D is uncertain. V lost 1 base and J 2 bases, leaving 8 bases between the germline ends. The CDR3 has 14 residues. In germline, CDR1 is SEHNR, CDR2 FQNEAQ (reference sequence). DNA for the CDR3: TGTGCCAGCAGCTTAGAAGCCGGGAACTATGGCTACACCTTC. Translation: CASSLEAGNYGYTF. The full variable domain, its missing parts supplied by reference TRBV7-9 and TRBJ1-2, is DTGVSQNPRHKITKRGQNVTFRCDPISEHNRLYWYRQTLGQGPEFLTYFQNEAQLEKSRLLSDRFSAERPKGSFSTLEIQRTEQGDSAMYLCASSLEAGNYGYTFGSGTRLTVV.

The chain combines TRBV5-1 with TRBJ1-6; D perhaps matches TRBD1 (5 bases). The V gene lost 0 bases and the J gene lost 6 bases, with 10 bases spanning the gap. The germline gives CDR1 SGHRS, CDR2 YFSETQ. CDR3 length: 15 amino acids. The CDR3 here is CASSLAVDSNSPLHF. DNA for the CDR3: TGCGCCAGCAGCTTGGCCGTAGACAGTAATTCACCCCTCCACTTT.

V gene TRBV5-4 combines with J gene TRBJ1-6; 7 nucleotides match TRBD1. The CDR3 is made up of 17 amino acids. CDR1 and CDR2 (germline): SGHNT, YYREEE (reference sequence). With 4 bases clipped from V and 0 bases from J, the junction kept 7 bases outside the gene matches. The CDR3, as DNA: TGTGCCAGCAGCCACGGACAGGCGAGCTCCTATAATTCACCCCTCCACTTT. Translation gives CASSHGQASSYNSPLHF.

The gene calls are TRBV29-1 and TRBJ1-2; no definite D call. The CDR3 consists of 12 residues. Trimming took off 1 base at V and 4 bases at J, with 7 bases between the two ends. Germline V gene lookup returns CDR1 SQVTM and CDR2 ANQGSEA. CDR3 nucleotide sequence: TGCAGCGTTGAAGTGGGAGGCTATGGCTACACCTTC. This translates into CSVEVGGYGYTF.

The V call is TRBV15, the J call TRBJ2-7, with 7 nucleotides matching TRBD1. CDR3 length equals 13 residues. The germline V gene has CDR1 LNHNV and CDR2 YYDKDF (reference sequence). Losses at the gene ends were 3 bases for V and 3 bases for J; bases not matched to a gene: 2. Here the CDR3 reads CATSSRQGYEQYF. The CDR3 DNA follows: TGTGCCACCAGCAGCCGACAGGGCTACGAGCAGTACTTC.

The chain recombines TRBV5-1 with TRBJ1-1, with 10 bases that match TRBD1. With 5 bases clipped from V and 10 bases from J, the junction kept 8 bases outside the gene matches. CDR1 and CDR2 from the germline V gene are SGHRS and YFSETQ. The CDR3 extends over 13 amino acids. Here the CDR3 reads CASRGTGAPGAFF. In DNA, the CDR3 is TGCGCCAGCAGAGGGACAGGGGCCCCGGGAGCTTTCTTT. The variable domain in full, completed from reference TRBV5-1 and TRBJ1-1, reads KAGVTQTPRYLIKTRGQQVTLSCSPISGHRSVSWYQQTPGQGLQFLFEYFSETQRNKGNFPGRFSGRQFSNSRSEMNVSTLELGDSALYLCASRGTGAPGAFFGQGTRLTVV.

V gene TRBV5-1 combines with J gene TRBJ2-1, with D unresolved. This CDR3 is built from 13 residues. CDR1 and CDR2 (germline): SGHRS, YFSETQ. V was pared by 4 bases and J by 9 bases, with 14 bases between. The CDR3 bases are TGCGCCAGCAGCCCCCGAGGCCAATCTGAGCAGTTCTTC. Protein: CASSPRGQSEQFF.

V gene TRBV5-1 combines with J gene TRBJ2-5, with TRBD1 matching over 9 bases. Germline CDR1 SGHRS, CDR2 YFSETQ. V gave up 4 bases and J gave up 2 bases; unmatched junction bases: 6. The CDR3 consists of 15 residues. The CDR3 DNA sequence: TGCGCCAGCAGCCCGGACAGGGGATGGCAAGAGACCCAGTACTTC. It encodes CASSPDRGWQETQYF.

The rearrangement links TRBV6-7 to TRBJ2-7; 8 bases map to TRBD1. TRBV6-7 is recorded as an ORF, its role being uncertain. Trimming at V came to 9 bases and at J to 5 bases, leaving 18 bases not matched to a gene. This CDR3 spans 16 amino acids. CDR3 nucleotide sequence: TGTGCCAGTTTACAGGGGGTCGTCTACGTTTCGGACGAGCAGTACTTC. It specifies CASLQGVVYVSDEQYF.

The V gene is TRBV28, the J gene TRBJ2-4; 13 bases are a match to TRBD2. The germline V gene has CDR1 MDHEN and CDR2 SYDVKM. V lost 6 bases, J lost 7 bases, and 15 bases stayed unmatched. This CDR3 has 18 amino acids. The CDR3 sequence: CASSPTGLAGAYSNIQYF. The DNA of the CDR3 is TGTGCCAGCAGCCCAACAGGACTAGCGGGGGCCTATTCGAACATTCAGTACTTC.

The genes are TRBV2 and TRBJ2-3; a possible D gene is TRBD1 (5 bases). The ends were cut back, 2 bases at V and 6 bases at J, with 15 bases in the middle. CDR1 is SNHLY and CDR2 is FYNNEI in the germline V gene. The CDR3 consists of 15 residues. The CDR3, as DNA: TGTGCCAGCAGTGAATATCCCAGGGTGGAGGATACGCAGTATTTT. Protein product: CASSEYPRVEDTQYF.

This clone was seen more than once but under ten times. Written as DNA, the CDR3 is TGTGCCAGCAGTCCAAACACGGGACCGGGACAATCCGAGCAGTACTTC. This codes for CASSPNTGPGQSEQYF. The rearrangement joins TRBV5-5 to TRBJ2-7; TRBD1 might be the D (6 bases). CDR1 SGHKS and CDR2 YYEKEE come from the germline V gene (reference sequence). V lost 5 bases and J 6 bases, leaving 24 bases between the germline ends. This CDR3 spans 16 amino acids.

The count of this clone is one. This chain connects TRBV6-5 to TRBJ1-2; D not certain. Trimming removed 6 bases at V and 0 bases at J, with 11 bases between. The CDR3 is made up of 14 amino acids. CDR1 and CDR2 (germline): MNHEY, SVGAGI. CDR3 in DNA: TGTGCCAGCAGCTCACCCATAGCTAACTATGGCTACACCTTC. Translating it yields CASSSPIANYGYTF.

This clone was seen more than once but under ten times. The rearrangement links TRBV11-2 to TRBJ2-1; a possible D gene is TRBD1 (6 bases). The CDR3 consists of 12 residues. Germline V gives CDR1 SGHAT, CDR2 FQNNGV. V gave up 11 bases and J gave up 2 bases, with 10 bases separating them. The CDR3 nucleotides are TGTGCCGGGGGCCGTACCTACAATGAGCAGTTCTTC. It translates to CAGGRTYNEQFF.

V is TRBV6-5 and J is TRBJ1-2; D is possibly TRBD1 (6 bases). The CDR3 consists of 14 residues. Between the trimmed V and J ends, which lost 6 bases and 4 bases, there was a span of 15 bases. In germline, CDR1 is MNHEY, CDR2 SVGAGI. The CDR3 reads CASRQGSVLYGYTF. The CDR3, as DNA: TGTGCCAGCAGACAGGGTAGCGTCCTCTATGGCTACACCTTC.

The V and J genes are TRBV9 and TRBJ2-2; D remains unclear. The V end lost 5 bases, the J end lost 4 bases, and 9 bases lay between the germline ends. The CDR3 contains 13 residues. Germline lookup yields CDR1 SGDLS and CDR2 YYNGEE. CDR3 sequence: CASSPGPTGELFF. The CDR3 DNA reads as TGTGCCAGCAGTCCCGGTCCCACCGGGGAGCTGTTTTTT.

The J gene is TRBJ2-3, the V gene TRBV10-2; D uncertain. This CDR3 contains 13 residues. CDR1 WSHSY and CDR2 SAAADI come from the germline V gene. Trimming left V 2 bases short and J 1 base short, with 4 bases between. CDR3 region: CASSETGTDTQYF. The CDR3 nucleotides are TGCGCCAGCAGTGAGACAGGCACAGATACGCAGTATTTT.

The chain is built from TRBV5-1 and TRBJ2-7; D gene unclear. The V end lost 4 bases, the J end lost 0 bases, and 8 bases lay between the germline ends. Germline values: CDR1 SGHRS, CDR2 YFSETQ. CDR3 size: 13 residues. CDR3 sequence (DNA): TGCGCCAGCAGCCCAAATTTCTCCTACGAGCAGTACTTC. Translation: CASSPNFSYEQYF.

This chain joins TRBV27 and TRBJ2-7, with TRBD2 matching over 9 bases. CDR3 size: 17 residues. Trimming at V came to 7 bases and at J to 1 base, leaving 14 bases not matched to a gene. Germline V lookup: CDR1 MNHEY, CDR2 SMNVEV (reference sequence). The CDR3 reads CASTTTVGSGGSYEQYF. CDR3 DNA sequence: TGTGCCAGCACCACAACGGTTGGTAGCGGGGGATCCTACGAGCAGTACTTC.